A selection of T cell receptor beta chains follows, all from one sample in a study of blood T cell repertoires in COVID-19. TCRdb's copy holds only in-frame clones and misses some; the assay was immunoSEQ multiplex PCR. The sample lists 65,000 to 80,000 clones, 86% seen once, with approximately 17% in the top ten. Sequenced input: peripheral blood. Receptor source: a man of 80 years or more in a cohort sampled during active COVID-19. CDR3s include the opening cysteine and the closing phenylalanine or tryptophan. The D gene is left open where the match is weak. Some rows mark clone size as missing; the rest say once, few, many or name a class of expanded clone.

j_gene: TRBJ2-5; v_gene: TRBV7-2; d_gene: -; abundance: -; CDR3nt: TGTGCCAGCAGCTTAGTCGGGGTACGAGCGGGTAGTGGGGAGACCCAGTACTTC; CDR3aa: CASSLVGVRAGSGETQYF
j_gene: TRBJ1-5; v_gene: TRBV21-1; d_gene: -; abundance: once; CDR3nt: TGTGCCAGCAGCATAGTACAGGGGAATCAGCCCCAGCATTTT; CDR3aa: CASSIVQGNQPQHF
j_gene: TRBJ2-1; v_gene: TRBV5-1; d_gene: -; abundance: -; CDR3nt: TGCGCCAGCAGCCGGGCAGAAGAGGGGGATGAGCAGTTCTTC; CDR3aa: CASSRAEEGDEQFF
j_gene: TRBJ1-2; v_gene: TRBV6-5; d_gene: -; abundance: -; CDR3nt: TGTGCCAGCAGCACAGGAAACTATGGCTACACCTTC; CDR3aa: CASSTGNYGYTF
j_gene: TRBJ2-3; v_gene: TRBV9; d_gene: -; abundance: -; CDR3nt: TGTGCCAGCAGCGTAGCTAAACAGGGCACAGATACGCAGTATTTT; CDR3aa: CASSVAKQGTDTQYF
j_gene: TRBJ2-3; v_gene: TRBV11-2; d_gene: TRBD2; abundance: -; CDR3nt: TGTGCCAGCAGCTTAGTAGCGGGGAAATCCGGCTATACGCAGTATTTT; CDR3aa: CASSLVAGKSGYTQYF
j_gene: TRBJ2-3; v_gene: TRBV7-8; d_gene: -; abundance: -; CDR3nt: TGTGCCAGCAGCCGACGAAAGGACAGCAGCACAGATACGCAGTATTTT; CDR3aa: CASSRRKDSSTDTQYF
j_gene: TRBJ1-5; v_gene: TRBV19; d_gene: TRBD1; abundance: -; CDR3nt: TGTGCCAGTAGTATCCGAGGGACAGGGGGGCAGCCCCAGCATTTT; CDR3aa: CASSIRGTGGQPQHF
j_gene: TRBJ1-2; v_gene: TRBV3-1/TRBV3-2; d_gene: -; abundance: -; CDR3nt: TGTGCCAGCAGGACTACAGGGAGCTATGGCTACACCTTC; CDR3aa: CASRTTGSYGYTF
j_gene: TRBJ2-3; v_gene: TRBV6-9; d_gene: TRBD2; abundance: once; CDR3nt: TGTGCCAGCAGTTACTTAGCGGGGGGGTATATTTTCACAGATACGCAGTATTTT; CDR3aa: CASSYLAGGYIFTDTQYF
j_gene: TRBJ2-2; v_gene: TRBV5-8; d_gene: TRBD1; abundance: -; CDR3nt: TGTGCCAGCAGCTCCGGACAGGGGTGGACCGGGGAGCTGTTTTTT; CDR3aa: CASSSGQGWTGELFF
j_gene: TRBJ2-3; v_gene: TRBV4-1; d_gene: -; abundance: -; CDR3nt: TGCGCCAGCAGCCCCTATGCCGGGTCGGCAGATACGCAGTATTTT; CDR3aa: CASSPYAGSADTQYF
j_gene: TRBJ1-1; v_gene: TRBV18; d_gene: -; abundance: -; CDR3nt: TGTGCCAGCTCACCAAGCGACAGGCCCCTGAACACTGAAGCTTTCTTT; CDR3aa: CASSPSDRPLNTEAFF
j_gene: TRBJ1-1; v_gene: TRBV3-1/TRBV3-2; d_gene: -; abundance: few; CDR3nt: TGTGCCAGCAGCTACTACGACAGAATGAACACTGAAGCTTTCTTT; CDR3aa: CASSYYDRMNTEAFF
j_gene: TRBJ2-1; v_gene: TRBV10-3; d_gene: -; abundance: few; CDR3nt: TGTGCCATCAGTGGGGGGGACCTTTACAATGAGCAGTTCTTC; CDR3aa: CAISGGDLYNEQFF
j_gene: TRBJ2-1; v_gene: TRBV5-6; d_gene: TRBD2; abundance: -; CDR3nt: TGTGCCAGCAGCAGTGTTCGGCGGGGGGGCCCTGAGCAGTTCTTC; CDR3aa: CASSSVRRGGPEQFF
j_gene: TRBJ1-2; v_gene: TRBV7-9; d_gene: TRBD1; abundance: -; CDR3nt: TGTGCCAGCAGCTCCCTAACCGGGACAGGGGGAAACTATGGCTACACCTTC; CDR3aa: CASSSLTGTGGNYGYTF
j_gene: TRBJ1-2; v_gene: TRBV7-9; d_gene: TRBD1; abundance: -; CDR3nt: TGTGCCAGCAGCTTACAGGGGGCAGATGGCTACACCTTC; CDR3aa: CASSLQGADGYTF
j_gene: TRBJ2-7; v_gene: TRBV4-3; d_gene: TRBD2; abundance: once; CDR3nt: TGCGCCAGCAGCCAAGAAGTGGCAGCGGGGTTATACGAGCAGTACTTC; CDR3aa: CASSQEVAAGLYEQYF
j_gene: TRBJ2-1; v_gene: TRBV24-1; d_gene: -; abundance: -; CDR3nt: TGTGCCACCAGTGACCAGTATGGGTCGGGGCAGTTCTTC; CDR3aa: CATSDQYGSGQFF
j_gene: TRBJ2-5; v_gene: TRBV7-9; d_gene: -; abundance: few; CDR3nt: TGTGCCAGCAGCAGATTCCCGGGAGTACAAGAGACCCAGTACTTC; CDR3aa: CASSRFPGVQETQYF
j_gene: TRBJ1-1; v_gene: TRBV7-2; d_gene: -; abundance: few; CDR3nt: TGTGCCAGCAGCTTAATGGCAGACACTGAAGCTTTCTTT; CDR3aa: CASSLMADTEAFF
j_gene: TRBJ2-3; v_gene: TRBV3-1/TRBV3-2; d_gene: TRBD2; abundance: -; CDR3nt: TGTGCCAGCAGCCAAAGGGGCTGGCGGGGGGGCACAGATACGCAGTATTTT; CDR3aa: CASSQRGWRGGTDTQYF
j_gene: TRBJ1-4; v_gene: TRBV18; d_gene: -; abundance: -; CDR3nt: TGTGCCAGCTCTGACGGCAGGGGCGAAAAACTGTTTTTT; CDR3aa: CASSDGRGEKLFF
j_gene: TRBJ2-1; v_gene: TRBV5-6; d_gene: TRBD2; abundance: -; CDR3nt: TGTGCCAGCAGCGGGCTCGCGGGGGGGTACAATGAGCAGTTCTTC; CDR3aa: CASSGLAGGYNEQFF
j_gene: TRBJ2-1; v_gene: TRBV5-1; d_gene: TRBD1; abundance: -; CDR3nt: TGCGCCAGCAAAACCGGGACAGCCACCTACAATGAGCAGTTCTTC; CDR3aa: CASKTGTATYNEQFF
j_gene: TRBJ2-1; v_gene: TRBV4-2; d_gene: TRBD2; abundance: -; CDR3nt: TGTGCCAGCAGCCCCCTAGGCGGCGGGGGGATGGATGAGCAGTTCTTC; CDR3aa: CASSPLGGGGMDEQFF
j_gene: TRBJ2-1; v_gene: TRBV4-1; d_gene: -; abundance: -; CDR3nt: TGCGCCAGCAGCCACCCAATCTACAATGAGCAGTTCTTC; CDR3aa: CASSHPIYNEQFF